The 6 T cell receptor beta chains below all came from one sample that was sequenced in a study of blood T cell repertoires in COVID-19. Profiling relied on immunoSEQ multiplex PCR, and the TCRdb table lists in-frame clones only, not all of them. The sample holds some 130,000 clones, about 92% seen once. Material for sequencing was peripheral blood. The receptors come from a man aged 50-59 years with active COVID-19.

The chain recombines TRBV11-2 with TRBJ2-3; perhaps TRBD2 as D (5 bases). Trimming took off 6 bases at V and 10 bases at J, with 14 bases between the two ends. There are 12 residues in the CDR3. Germline CDR1 is SGHAT and CDR2 is FQNNGV. CDR3 bases: TGTGCCAGCAGTTTACTAGGTCACGCGCAGTATTTT. Translation: CASSLLGHAQYF.

This clone was recorded once. This chain uses TRBV6-2 or TRBV6-3 with TRBJ2-2; possible D gene TRBD2, 6 bases. The germline CDR1 and CDR2 sequences are MNHEY and SVGEGT. V was shortened by 2 bases and J by 0 bases, with 10 bases between the two germline ends. This CDR3 contains 16 residues. Here the CDR3 reads CASSYPLATNTGELFF. In DNA, the CDR3 is TGTGCCAGCAGTTACCCACTAGCAACGAACACCGGGGAGCTGTTTTTT.

The V call is TRBV7-2, the J call TRBJ1-6, with no clear D. V was shortened by 1 base and J by 14 bases, with 9 bases between the two germline ends. Germline lookup yields CDR1 SGHTA and CDR2 FQGNSA. CDR3 length: 12 amino acids. CDR3 residues: CASSLGLSALHF. The CDR3 DNA sequence: TGTGCCAGCAGCTTAGGTCTTTCGGCCCTCCACTTT.

The chain joins TRBV6-5 to TRBJ1-2; no firm D call. V was clipped by 9 bases and J by 1 base, with 15 bases between them. This CDR3 has 14 amino acids. Germline V gene data show CDR1 as MNHEY and CDR2 as SVGAGI. The CDR3, as DNA: TGTGCCAGTTTCCCCACCGGTCGTAACTATGGCTACACCTTC. Encoded protein: CASFPTGRNYGYTF.

The CDR3 nucleotides read TGTGCCAGCTCCGGGACAGGGAGGCAGCCCCAGCATTTT. It encodes CASSGTGRQPQHF. The genes are TRBV19 and TRBJ1-5, with 9 bases aligning to TRBD1. Per the germline V gene, CDR1 is LNHDA and CDR2 is SQIVND (reference sequence). V was pared by 9 bases and J by 7 bases, with 7 bases of the junction left unmatched. The CDR3 has 13 residues.

The chain is built from TRBV2 and TRBJ2-3; 11 nucleotides line up with TRBD2. V was pared by 5 bases and J by 2 bases, with 6 bases of the junction left unmatched. This CDR3 is 16 amino acids long. In germline, CDR1 is SNHLY, CDR2 FYNNEI. CDR3 sequence (DNA): TGTGCCAGCAGTTCCGGGACTAGCGGTCTCACAGATACGCAGTATTTT. Translated: CASSSGTSGLTDTQYF.